This T cell receptor beta chain is from a study of identical twins. Study conclusions and caveats: Models underestimated out-of-frame TCR alpha sharing in monozygotic twins. Analyses based on zero insertions could be partly confounded by invariant MAIT and iNKT cells. Twins showed weaker excess sharing in their beta out-of-frame sequences.

All donors were healthy Caucasians. On this clonotype itself: Its specificity is not known.

One entry per CDR3 protein, called by TCRdb with MiXCR from the 5' RACE reads. Of 570,000 or so distinct CDR3 sequences listed, 9.6% are singletons. These records were also assigned to another study, of yellow fever vaccine responses in identical twins.

The clonotype comes from a woman younger than 35 in good health. Sequencing was performed on PBMCs.

CDR3 coding DNA: TGTGCCAGCAGCCCCCAAGGGTTAGAGACCCAGTACTTC. Translating gives CASSPQGLETQYF. The V and J genes are TRBV7-9 and TRBJ2-5; no definite D call. The CDR3 is made up of 13 amino acids. CDR1 is SEHNR, CDR2 FQNEAQ, per germline (reference sequence). V lost 5 bases, J lost 4 bases, and 11 bases lay in between.